This record covers a single T cell receptor beta chain. Its antigen is not identified. The data were taken from a study of T cells expressing NK-cell markers. The wider study: The TCR beta repertoires originated in sorted CD3+CD56+NKG2C+, CD3+CD56+NKG2C- and CD3+CD56-NKG2C+ T cells. HCMV serostatus: most of the eight sequenced donors positive, one negative. Study findings and constraints: Several donors likewise had their CD3+CD56-NKG2C+ fraction led by these clonotypes.

TCRdb re-called the 5' RACE reads and catalogs CDR3 proteins one per entry, DNA excluded. The sample has about 150,000 distinct CDR3 sequences, and its top ten clones hold around a third. The sequence was obtained from a woman aged 50 to 60 in good health. Specimen: blood T cells: a sorted CD56 or NKG2C T cell subset, CD4+ or CD8+ T cells, or bulk PBMC T cells (not recorded which).

CDR3 residues: CASSLPSRTSGSYNEQFF. V is TRBV7-8 and J is TRBJ2-1; TCRdb reports TRBD2, a call that lacks DNA to check it against. Germline V gene lookup returns CDR1 SGHVS and CDR2 FQNEAQ. The CDR3 is 18 residues long.